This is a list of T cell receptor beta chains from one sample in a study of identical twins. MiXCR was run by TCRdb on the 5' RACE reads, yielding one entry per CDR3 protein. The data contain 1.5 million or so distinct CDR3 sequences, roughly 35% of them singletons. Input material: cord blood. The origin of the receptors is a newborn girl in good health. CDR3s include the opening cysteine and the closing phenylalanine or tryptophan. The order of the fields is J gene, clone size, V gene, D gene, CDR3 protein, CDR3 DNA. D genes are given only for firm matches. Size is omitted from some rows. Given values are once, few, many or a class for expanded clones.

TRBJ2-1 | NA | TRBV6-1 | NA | CASSEQKPNEQFF | TGTGCCAGCAGTGAACAGAAGCCCAATGAGCAGTTCTTC
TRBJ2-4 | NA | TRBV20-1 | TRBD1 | CSAHGTGRNIQYF | TGCAGTGCTCATGGGACAGGGAGGAACATTCAGTACTTC
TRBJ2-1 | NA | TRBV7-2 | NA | CASSPELASWEQFF | TGTGCCAGCAGCCCTGAACTAGCTTCCTGGGAGCAGTTCTTC
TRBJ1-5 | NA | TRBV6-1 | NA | CASSEGFNQPQHF | TGTGCCAGCAGTGAAGGGTTCAATCAGCCCCAGCATTTT
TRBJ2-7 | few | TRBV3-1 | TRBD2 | CASSQDLAGVSYEQYF | TGTGCCAGCAGCCAAGATCTAGCGGGGGTGTCCTACGAGCAGTACTTC
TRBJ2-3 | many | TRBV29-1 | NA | CSVEGMNTQYF | TGCAGCGTTGAAGGAATGAATACGCAGTATTTT
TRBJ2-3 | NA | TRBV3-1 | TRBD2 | CASSQGPAASGRPSDTQYF | TGTGCCAGCAGCCAAGGTCCGGCGGCTAGCGGGCGGCCATCCGATACGCAGTATTTT
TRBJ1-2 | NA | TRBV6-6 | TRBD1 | CASSYPRQGTNYGYTF | TGTGCCAGCAGTTACCCAAGACAGGGGACTAACTATGGCTACACCTTC
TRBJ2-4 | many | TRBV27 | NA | CASRSEGVLEYF | TGTGCCAGCAGAAGCGAGGGGGTCCTCGAGTACTTC
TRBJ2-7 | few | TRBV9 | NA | CASSVAEGTPTYEQYF | TGTGCCAGCAGCGTAGCTGAAGGGACACCCACCTACGAGCAGTACTTC
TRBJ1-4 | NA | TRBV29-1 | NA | CSVQGRGAMATNEKLFF | TGCAGCGTTCAAGGGAGGGGGGCCATGGCGACTAATGAAAAACTGTTTTTT
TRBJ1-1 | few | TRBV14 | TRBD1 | CASSQTGALNTEAFF | TGTGCCAGCAGCCAAACAGGGGCACTGAACACTGAAGCTTTCTTT
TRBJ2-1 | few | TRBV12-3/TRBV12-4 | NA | CASSYWAGSSYNEQFF | TGTGCCAGCAGCTATTGGGCGGGGAGCTCCTACAATGAGCAGTTCTTC
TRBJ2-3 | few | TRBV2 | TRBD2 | CASSGASGDTQYF | TGTGCCAGCAGTGGTGCTAGCGGGGATACGCAGTATTTT
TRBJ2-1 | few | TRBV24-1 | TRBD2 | CATEGLADNEQFF | TGTGCCACCGAGGGACTAGCAGACAATGAGCAGTTCTTC
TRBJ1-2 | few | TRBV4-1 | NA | CASSQESVSNYGYTF | TGCGCCAGCAGCCAAGAATCAGTTTCTAACTATGGCTACACCTTC
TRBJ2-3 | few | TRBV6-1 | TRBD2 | CASSGTSGRTIRADTQYF | TGTGCCAGCAGCGGGACTAGCGGGAGGACAATCCGCGCAGATACGCAGTATTTT
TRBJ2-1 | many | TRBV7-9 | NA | CASSFVYEQFF | TGTGCCAGCAGCTTTGTCTATGAGCAGTTCTTC
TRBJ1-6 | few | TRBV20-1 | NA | CSARERTLPYNSPLHF | TGCAGTGCTAGAGAAAGGACCCTCCCCTATAATTCACCCCTCCACTTT
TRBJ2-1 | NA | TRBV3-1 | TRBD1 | CASSTRSPRQGANEQFF | TGTGCCAGCAGCACAAGAAGCCCCCGACAGGGGGCCAATGAGCAGTTCTTC
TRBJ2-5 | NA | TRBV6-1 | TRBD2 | CASSGLAGVETQYF | TGTGCCAGCAGCGGACTAGCGGGAGTAGAGACCCAGTACTTC
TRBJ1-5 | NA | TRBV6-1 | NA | CASQELVSQNQPQHF | TGTGCCAGCCAAGAATTAGTCAGCCAGAATCAGCCCCAGCATTTT
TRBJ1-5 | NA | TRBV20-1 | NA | CSASVAPTNQPQHF | TGCAGTGCTAGTGTTGCCCCTACTAATCAGCCCCAGCATTTT
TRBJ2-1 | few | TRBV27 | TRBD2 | CASSLLALGGNEQFF | TGTGCCAGCAGTCTACTAGCGCTCGGGGGCAATGAGCAGTTCTTC
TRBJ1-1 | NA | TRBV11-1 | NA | CASSPTYQGNTEAFF | TGTGCCAGCAGCCCAACCTATCAGGGCAACACTGAAGCTTTCTTT
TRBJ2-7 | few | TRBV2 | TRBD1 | CASRFLGTASSYEQYF | TGTGCCAGCAGATTTCTCGGGACAGCAAGCTCCTACGAGCAGTACTTC